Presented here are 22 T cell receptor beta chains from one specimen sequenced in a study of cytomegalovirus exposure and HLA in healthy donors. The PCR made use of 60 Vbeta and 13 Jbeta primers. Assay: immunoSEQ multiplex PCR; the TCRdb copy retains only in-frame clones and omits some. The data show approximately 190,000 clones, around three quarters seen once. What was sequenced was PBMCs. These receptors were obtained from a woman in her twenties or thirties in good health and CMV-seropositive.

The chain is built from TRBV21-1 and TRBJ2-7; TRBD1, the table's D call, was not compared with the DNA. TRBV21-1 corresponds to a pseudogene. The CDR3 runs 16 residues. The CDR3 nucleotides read TGTGCCAGCAGCAAACCGCCCGGACAGGGTCCCTACGAGCAGTACTTC. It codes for CASSKPPGQGPYEQYF.

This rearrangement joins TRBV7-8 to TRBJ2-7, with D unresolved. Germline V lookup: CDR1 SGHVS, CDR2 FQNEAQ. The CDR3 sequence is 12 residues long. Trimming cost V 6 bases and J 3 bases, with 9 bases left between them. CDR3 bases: TGTGCCAGCAGGGGTGGGCACTACGAGCAGTACTTC. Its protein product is CASRGGHYEQYF.

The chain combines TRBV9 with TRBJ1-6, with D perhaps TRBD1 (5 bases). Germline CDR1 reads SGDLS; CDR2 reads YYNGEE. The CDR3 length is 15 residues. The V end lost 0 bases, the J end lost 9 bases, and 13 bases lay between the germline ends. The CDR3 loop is CASSVAGREGSPLHF. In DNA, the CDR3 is TGTGCCAGCAGCGTAGCTGGCAGGGAGGGTTCACCCCTCCACTTT.

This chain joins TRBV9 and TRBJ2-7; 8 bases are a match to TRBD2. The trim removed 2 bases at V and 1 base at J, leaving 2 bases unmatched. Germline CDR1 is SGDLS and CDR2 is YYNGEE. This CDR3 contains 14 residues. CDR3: CASSVASGSYEQYF. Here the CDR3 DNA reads TGTGCCAGCAGCGTGGCTAGCGGGTCCTACGAGCAGTACTTC.

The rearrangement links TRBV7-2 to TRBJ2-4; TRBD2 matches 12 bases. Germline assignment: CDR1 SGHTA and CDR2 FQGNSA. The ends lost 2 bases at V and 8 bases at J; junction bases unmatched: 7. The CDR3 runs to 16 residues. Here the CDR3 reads CASSLQLAGGADIQYF. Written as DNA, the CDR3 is TGTGCCAGCAGCTTACAGCTAGCGGGGGGGGCGGACATTCAGTACTTC.

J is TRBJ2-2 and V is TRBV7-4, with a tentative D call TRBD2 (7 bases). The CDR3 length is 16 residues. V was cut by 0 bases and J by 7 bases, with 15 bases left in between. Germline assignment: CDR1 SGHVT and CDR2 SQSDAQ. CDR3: CASSLAEGGRGGELFF. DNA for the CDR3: TGTGCCAGCAGCTTAGCGGAGGGGGGGAGGGGCGGGGAGCTGTTTTTT.

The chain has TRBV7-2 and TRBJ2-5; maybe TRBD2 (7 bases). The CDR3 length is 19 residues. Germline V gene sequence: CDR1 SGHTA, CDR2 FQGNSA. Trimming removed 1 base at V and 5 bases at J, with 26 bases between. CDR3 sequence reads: CASSLEGWTGGGRGETQYF. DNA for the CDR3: TGTGCCAGCAGCTTAGAAGGTTGGACTGGCGGGGGCCGGGGGGAGACCCAGTACTTC.

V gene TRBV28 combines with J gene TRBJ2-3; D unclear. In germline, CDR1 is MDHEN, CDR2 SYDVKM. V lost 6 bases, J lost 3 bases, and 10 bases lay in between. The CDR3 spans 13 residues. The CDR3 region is CASSLTQTDTQYF. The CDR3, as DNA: TGTGCCAGCAGCTTGACACAGACAGATACGCAGTATTTT.

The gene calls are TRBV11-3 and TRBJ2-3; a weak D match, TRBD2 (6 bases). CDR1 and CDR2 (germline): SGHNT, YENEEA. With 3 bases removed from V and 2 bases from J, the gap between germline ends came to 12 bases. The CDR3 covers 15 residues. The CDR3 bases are TGTGCCAGCAGCTTTCGGGGCGGGAACACAGATACGCAGTATTTT. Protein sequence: CASSFRGGNTDTQYF.

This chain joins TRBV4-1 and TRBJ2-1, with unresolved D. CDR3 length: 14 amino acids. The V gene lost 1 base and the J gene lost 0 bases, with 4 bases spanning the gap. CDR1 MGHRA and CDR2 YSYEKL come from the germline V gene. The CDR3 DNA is TGCGCCAGCAGCCAAGGAGGCTCCTACAATGAGCAGTTCTTC. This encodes CASSQGGSYNEQFF.

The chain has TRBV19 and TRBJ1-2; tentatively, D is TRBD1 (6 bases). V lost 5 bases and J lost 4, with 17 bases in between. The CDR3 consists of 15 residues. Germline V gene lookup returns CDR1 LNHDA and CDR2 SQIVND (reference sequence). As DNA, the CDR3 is TGTGCCAGTAGTGAGGCGGCAGGGGTGAGCTATGGCTACACCTTC. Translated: CASSEAAGVSYGYTF.

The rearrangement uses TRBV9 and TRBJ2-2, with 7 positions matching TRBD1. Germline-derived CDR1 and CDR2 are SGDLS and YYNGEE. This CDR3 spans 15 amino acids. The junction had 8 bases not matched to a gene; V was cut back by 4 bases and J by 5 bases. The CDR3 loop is CASSPRDRETGELFF. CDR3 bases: TGTGCCAGCAGCCCCAGGGACAGAGAGACCGGGGAGCTGTTTTTT. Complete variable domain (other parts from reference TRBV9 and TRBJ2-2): DSGVTQTPKHLITATGQRVTLRCSPRSGDLSVYWYQQSLDQGLQFLIQYYNGEERAKGNILERFSAQQFPDLHSELNLSSLELGDSALYFCASSPRDRETGELFFGEGSRLTVL.

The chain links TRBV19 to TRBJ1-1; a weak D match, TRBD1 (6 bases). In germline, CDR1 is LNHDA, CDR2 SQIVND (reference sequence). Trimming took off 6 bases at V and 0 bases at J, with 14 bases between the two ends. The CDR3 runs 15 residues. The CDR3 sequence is CASRSRGLMNTEAFF. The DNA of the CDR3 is TGTGCCAGTAGATCCAGGGGCCTAATGAACACTGAAGCTTTCTTT.

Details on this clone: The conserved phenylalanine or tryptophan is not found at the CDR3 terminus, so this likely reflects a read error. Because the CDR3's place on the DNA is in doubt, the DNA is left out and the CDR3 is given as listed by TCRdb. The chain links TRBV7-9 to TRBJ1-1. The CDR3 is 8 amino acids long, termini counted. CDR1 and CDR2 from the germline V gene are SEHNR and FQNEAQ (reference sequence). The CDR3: CASSPLRI.

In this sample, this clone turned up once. The CDR3 reads CASSKSTGNLYGYTF. CDR3 nucleotides: TGTGCCAGCAGTAAATCGACGGGTAACCTCTATGGCTACACCTTC. The chain recombines TRBV27 with TRBJ1-2; D gene uncertain. The ends were cut back, 5 bases at V and 4 bases at J, with 17 bases in the middle. CDR3 length: 15 amino acids. From germline, CDR1 is MNHEY and CDR2 SMNVEV (reference sequence).

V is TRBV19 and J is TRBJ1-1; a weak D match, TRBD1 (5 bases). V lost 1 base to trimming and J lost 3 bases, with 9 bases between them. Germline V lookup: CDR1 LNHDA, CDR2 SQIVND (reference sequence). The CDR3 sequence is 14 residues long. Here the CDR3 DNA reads TGTGCCAGTAGTATAGGCAGGGCGCACACTGAAGCTTTCTTT. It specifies CASSIGRAHTEAFF.

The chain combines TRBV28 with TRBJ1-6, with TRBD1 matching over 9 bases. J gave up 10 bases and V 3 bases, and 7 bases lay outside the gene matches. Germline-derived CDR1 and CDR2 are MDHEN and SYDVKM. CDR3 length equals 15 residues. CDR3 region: CASSFQTGGYSPLHF. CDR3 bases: TGTGCCAGCAGTTTTCAGACAGGGGGATACTCACCCCTCCACTTT.

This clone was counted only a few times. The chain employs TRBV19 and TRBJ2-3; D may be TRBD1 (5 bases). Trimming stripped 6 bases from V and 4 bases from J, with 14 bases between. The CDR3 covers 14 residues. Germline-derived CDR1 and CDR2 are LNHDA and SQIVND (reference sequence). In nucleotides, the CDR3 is TGTGCCAGTAGGTCGTTTCAGGGTGCAGATACGCAGTATTTT. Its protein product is CASRSFQGADTQYF.

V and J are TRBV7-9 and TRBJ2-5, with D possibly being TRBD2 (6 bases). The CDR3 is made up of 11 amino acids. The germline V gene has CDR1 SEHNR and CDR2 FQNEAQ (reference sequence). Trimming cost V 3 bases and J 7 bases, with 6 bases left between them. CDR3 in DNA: TGTGCCAGCAGCTTGGAGGGGACCCAGTACTTC. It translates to CASSLEGTQYF.

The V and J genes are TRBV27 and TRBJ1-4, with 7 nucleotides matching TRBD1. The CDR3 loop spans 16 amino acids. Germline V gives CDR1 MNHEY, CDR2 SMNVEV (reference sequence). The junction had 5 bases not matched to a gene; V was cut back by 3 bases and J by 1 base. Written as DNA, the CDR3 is TGTGCCAGCAGTTTCGGGCAGGGGGAAACTAATGAAAAACTGTTTTTT. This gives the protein CASSFGQGETNEKLFF.

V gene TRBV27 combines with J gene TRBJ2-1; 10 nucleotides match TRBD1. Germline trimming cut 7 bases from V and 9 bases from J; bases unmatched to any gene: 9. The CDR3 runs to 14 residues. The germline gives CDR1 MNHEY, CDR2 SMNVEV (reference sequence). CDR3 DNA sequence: TGTGCCAGCAAAAGGGACAGGGGTCTTCGTGAGCAGTTCTTC. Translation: CASKRDRGLREQFF.

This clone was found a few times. CDR3 protein: CASSALAGGGDQPQHF. In DNA form, the CDR3 reads TGTGCCAGCAGTGCCCTGGCGGGGGGAGGCGATCAGCCCCAGCATTTT. The chain combines TRBV6-1 with TRBJ1-5; D might be TRBD1 (5 bases). Germline CDR1 and CDR2: MNHNS and SASEGT. The CDR3 covers 16 residues. V was shortened by 4 bases and J by 5 bases, with 18 bases between the two germline ends.